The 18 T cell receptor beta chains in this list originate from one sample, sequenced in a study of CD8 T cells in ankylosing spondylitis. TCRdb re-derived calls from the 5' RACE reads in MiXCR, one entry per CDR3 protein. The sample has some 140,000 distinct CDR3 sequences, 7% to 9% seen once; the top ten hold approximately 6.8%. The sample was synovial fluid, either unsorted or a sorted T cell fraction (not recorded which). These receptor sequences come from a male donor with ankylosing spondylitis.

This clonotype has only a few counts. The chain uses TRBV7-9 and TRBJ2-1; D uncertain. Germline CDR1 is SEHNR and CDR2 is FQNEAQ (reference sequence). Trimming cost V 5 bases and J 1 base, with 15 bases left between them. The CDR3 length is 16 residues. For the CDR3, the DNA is TGTGCCAGCAGCCTGATTTCAGGTGGGTCCTACAATGAGCAGTTCTTC. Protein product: CASSLISGGSYNEQFF.

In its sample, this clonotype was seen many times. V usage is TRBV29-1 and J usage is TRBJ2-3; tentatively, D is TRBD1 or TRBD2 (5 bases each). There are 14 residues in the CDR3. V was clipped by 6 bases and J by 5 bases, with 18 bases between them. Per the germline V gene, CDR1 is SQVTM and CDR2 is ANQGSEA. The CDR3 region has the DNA TGCAGCGTAGACTCGGGACCCCACAGAGATACGCAGTATTTT. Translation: CSVDSGPHRDTQYF.

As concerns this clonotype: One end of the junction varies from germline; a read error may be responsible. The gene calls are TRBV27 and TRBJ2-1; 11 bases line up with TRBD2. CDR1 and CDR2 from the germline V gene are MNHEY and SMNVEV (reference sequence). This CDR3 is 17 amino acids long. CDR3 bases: TGTGCCAGCAGCTTATTTAGCGGGGGGGCCGCCTACAATGAGCAGTTCTTC. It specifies CASSLFSGGAAYNEQFF.

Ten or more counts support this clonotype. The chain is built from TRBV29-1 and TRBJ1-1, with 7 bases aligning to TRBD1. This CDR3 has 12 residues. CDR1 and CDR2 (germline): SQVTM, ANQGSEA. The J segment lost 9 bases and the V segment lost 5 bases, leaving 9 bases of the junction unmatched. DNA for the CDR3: TGCAGCGTTTCTCGACCGGGACAGAAAGCTTTCTTT. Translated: CSVSRPGQKAFF.

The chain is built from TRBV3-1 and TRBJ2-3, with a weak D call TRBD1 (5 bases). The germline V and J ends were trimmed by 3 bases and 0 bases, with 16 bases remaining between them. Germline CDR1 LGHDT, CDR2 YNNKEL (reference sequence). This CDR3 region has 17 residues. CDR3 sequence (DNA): TGTGCCAGCAGCCAGCGGATCCGCCGGACAAGCACAGATACGCAGTATTTT. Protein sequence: CASSQRIRRTSTDTQYF.

DNA for the CDR3: TGTGCCAGCGCATTGGGCGGTGGGGCCAACGTCCTGACTTTC. It yields the protein CASALGGGANVLTF. The rearrangement joins TRBV12-3 or TRBV12-4 to TRBJ2-6; the D is unclear. V shed 8 bases and J shed 3 bases, with 11 bases lying between them. This CDR3 has 14 residues.

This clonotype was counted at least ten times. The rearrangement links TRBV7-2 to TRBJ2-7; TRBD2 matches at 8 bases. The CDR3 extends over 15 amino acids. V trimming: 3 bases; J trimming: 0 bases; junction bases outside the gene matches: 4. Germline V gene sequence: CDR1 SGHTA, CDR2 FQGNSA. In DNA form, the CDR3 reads TGTGCCAGCAGCTTCCTAGCGGGCGACTCCTACGAGCAGTACTTC. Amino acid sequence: CASSFLAGDSYEQYF.

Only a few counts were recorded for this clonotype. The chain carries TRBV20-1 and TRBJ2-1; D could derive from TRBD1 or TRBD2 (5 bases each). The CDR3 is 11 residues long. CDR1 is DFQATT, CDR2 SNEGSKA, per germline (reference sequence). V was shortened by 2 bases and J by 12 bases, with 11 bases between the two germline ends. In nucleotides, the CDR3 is TGCAGTGCTAGAAATCCGAGGGGGCAGTTCTTC. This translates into CSARNPRGQFF.

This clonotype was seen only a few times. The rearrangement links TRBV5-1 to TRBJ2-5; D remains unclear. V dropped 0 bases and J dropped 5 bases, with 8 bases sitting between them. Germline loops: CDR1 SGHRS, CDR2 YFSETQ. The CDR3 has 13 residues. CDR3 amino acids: CASSLVLGETQYF. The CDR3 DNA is TGCGCCAGCAGCTTGGTCTTGGGGGAGACCCAGTACTTC.

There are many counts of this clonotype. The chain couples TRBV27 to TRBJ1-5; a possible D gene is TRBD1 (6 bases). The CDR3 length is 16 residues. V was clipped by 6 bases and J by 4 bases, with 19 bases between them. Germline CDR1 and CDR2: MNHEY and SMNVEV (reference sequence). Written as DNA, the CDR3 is TGTGCCAGCAGCCGTGGTTGGGGGGCAGAAAATCAGCCCCAGCATTTT. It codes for CASSRGWGAENQPQHF.

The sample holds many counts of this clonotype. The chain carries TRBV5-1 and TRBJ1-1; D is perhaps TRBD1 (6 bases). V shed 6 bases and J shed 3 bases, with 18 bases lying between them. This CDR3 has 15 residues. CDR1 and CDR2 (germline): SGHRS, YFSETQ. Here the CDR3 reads CASTRSGGADTEAFF. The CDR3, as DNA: TGCGCCAGCACCCGAAGTGGGGGGGCGGACACTGAAGCTTTCTTT.

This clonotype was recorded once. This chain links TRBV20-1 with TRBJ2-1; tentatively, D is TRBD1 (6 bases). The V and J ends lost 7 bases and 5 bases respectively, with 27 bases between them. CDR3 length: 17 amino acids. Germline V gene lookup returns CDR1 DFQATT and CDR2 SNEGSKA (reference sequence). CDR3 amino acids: CSVRGEGLALANNEQFF. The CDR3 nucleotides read TGCAGTGTCAGGGGCGAGGGTCTTGCCCTTGCAAACAATGAGCAGTTCTTC.

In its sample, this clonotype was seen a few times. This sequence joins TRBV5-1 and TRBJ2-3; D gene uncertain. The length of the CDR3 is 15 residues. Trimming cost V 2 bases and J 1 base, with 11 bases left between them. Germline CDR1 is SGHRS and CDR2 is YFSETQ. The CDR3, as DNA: TGCGCCAGCAGCTTTTCCACAGCCCGCACAGATACGCAGTATTTT. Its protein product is CASSFSTARTDTQYF.

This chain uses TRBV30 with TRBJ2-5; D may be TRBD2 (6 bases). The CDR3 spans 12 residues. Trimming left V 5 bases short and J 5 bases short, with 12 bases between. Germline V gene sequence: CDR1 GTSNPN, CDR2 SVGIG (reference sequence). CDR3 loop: CAWGGGVETQYF. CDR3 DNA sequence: TGTGCCTGGGGAGGCGGGGTCGAGACCCAGTACTTC.

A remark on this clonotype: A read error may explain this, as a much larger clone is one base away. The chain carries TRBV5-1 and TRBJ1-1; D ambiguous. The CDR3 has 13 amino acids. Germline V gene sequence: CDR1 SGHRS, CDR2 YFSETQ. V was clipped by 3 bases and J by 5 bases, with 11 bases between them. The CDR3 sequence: CASSYSLDTEAFF. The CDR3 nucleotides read TGCGCCAGCAGCTACAGCCTTGATACTGAAGCTTTCTTT.

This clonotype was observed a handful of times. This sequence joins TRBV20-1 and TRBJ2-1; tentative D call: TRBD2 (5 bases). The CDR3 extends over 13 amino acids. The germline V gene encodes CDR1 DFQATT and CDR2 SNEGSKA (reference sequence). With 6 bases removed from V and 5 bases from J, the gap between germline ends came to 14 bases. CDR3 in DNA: TGCAGTGCCAGCCGGGGAAGGGACAATGAGCAGTTCTTC. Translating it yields CSASRGRDNEQFF.

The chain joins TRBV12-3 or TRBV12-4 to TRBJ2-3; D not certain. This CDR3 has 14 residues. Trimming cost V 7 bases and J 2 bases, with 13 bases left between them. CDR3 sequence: CASKLGRYTDTQYF. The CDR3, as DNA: TGTGCCAGCAAACTTGGGCGGTACACAGATACGCAGTATTTT.

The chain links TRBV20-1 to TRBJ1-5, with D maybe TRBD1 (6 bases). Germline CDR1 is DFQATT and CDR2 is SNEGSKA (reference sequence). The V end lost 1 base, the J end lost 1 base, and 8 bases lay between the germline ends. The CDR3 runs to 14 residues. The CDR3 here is CSARARGSNQPQHF. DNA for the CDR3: TGCAGTGCTAGAGCCAGGGGAAGCAATCAGCCCCAGCATTTT.